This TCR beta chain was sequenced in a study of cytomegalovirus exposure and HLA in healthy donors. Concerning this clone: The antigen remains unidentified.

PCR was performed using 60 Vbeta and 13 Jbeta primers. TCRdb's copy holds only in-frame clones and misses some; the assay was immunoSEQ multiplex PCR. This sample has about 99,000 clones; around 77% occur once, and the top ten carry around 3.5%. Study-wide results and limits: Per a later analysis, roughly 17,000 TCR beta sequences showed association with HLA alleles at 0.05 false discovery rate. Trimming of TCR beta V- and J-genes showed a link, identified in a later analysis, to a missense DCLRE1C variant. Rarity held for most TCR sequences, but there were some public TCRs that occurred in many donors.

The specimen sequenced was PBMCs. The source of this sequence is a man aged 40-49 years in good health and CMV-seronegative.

CDR3 amino acids: CASSSDMDSTDTQYF. The DNA of the CDR3 is TGTGCCAGCAGTTCGGACATGGACAGCACAGATACGCAGTATTTT. The rearrangement links TRBV6-5 to TRBJ2-3; possible D gene TRBD1, 5 bases. V was trimmed by 4 bases and J by 0 bases, leaving 11 bases between them. The CDR3 is 15 amino acids. Germline V lookup: CDR1 MNHEY, CDR2 SVGAGI.